The 26 T cell receptor beta chains listed next were all sequenced from one sample in a study of T cells in localized non-small cell lung cancer. TCRdb's table, derived via immunoSEQ multiplex PCR, lists solely in-frame clones and lacks some. Among 72,000 or so clones listed, 86% were seen once. Source: peripheral blood, taken before any cancer treatment. The receptor set was obtained from a male donor at least 60 years old with stage III squamous cell lung carcinoma.

The CDR3: CAWSPTGGIASYNSPLHF. CDR3 nucleotide sequence: TGTGCCTGGAGTCCGACAGGGGGAATTGCGTCCTATAATTCACCCCTCCACTTT. The chain links TRBV30 to TRBJ1-6; the match to TRBD1 covers 9 bases. J gave up 1 base and V 2 bases, and 9 bases lay outside the gene matches. Germline V CDR1 and CDR2: GTSNPN, SVGIG (reference sequence). The CDR3 is 18 residues long.

This rearrangement joins TRBV30 to TRBJ1-1; tentative D call: TRBD1 (5 bases). The CDR3 sequence is 14 residues long. Germline values: CDR1 GTSNPN, CDR2 SVGIG (reference sequence). Trimming removed 0 bases at V and 0 bases at J, with 8 bases between. CDR3 coding DNA: TGTGCCTGGAGTGTACTGGGGCTGAACACTGAAGCTTTCTTT. It encodes CAWSVLGLNTEAFF.

A few counts support this clone. The genes are TRBV5-1 and TRBJ1-1; maybe TRBD1 (5 bases). Trimming cost V 1 base and J 0 bases, with 7 bases left between them. Germline lookup yields CDR1 SGHRS and CDR2 YFSETQ. The CDR3 has 14 residues. The CDR3 here is CASSLRQMNTEAFF. DNA for the CDR3: TGCGCCAGCAGCTTGAGACAGATGAACACTGAAGCTTTCTTT.

The rearrangement uses TRBV5-1 and TRBJ2-1; 8 bases agree with TRBD1. This CDR3 spans 15 amino acids. V gave up 0 bases and J gave up 8 bases; unmatched junction bases: 7. Germline CDR1 and CDR2: SGHRS and YFSETQ. The CDR3 spells CASSLAGQGADEQFF. CDR3 bases: TGCGCCAGCAGCTTGGCCGGGCAGGGGGCCGATGAGCAGTTCTTC.

V gene TRBV18 combines with J gene TRBJ1-2; 8 nucleotides line up with TRBD1. Germline V gene lookup returns CDR1 KGHSH and CDR2 LQKENI. CDR3 size: 15 residues. The ends lost 6 bases at V and 1 base at J; junction bases unmatched: 7. In nucleotides, the CDR3 is TGTGCCAGCTCGCCCGCCGGACAGGGTAACTATGGCTACACCTTC. Translating it yields CASSPAGQGNYGYTF.

J is TRBJ1-4 and V is TRBV7-7; a weak D match, TRBD1 (6 bases). CDR1 SSHAT and CDR2 FNYEAQ come from the germline V gene (reference sequence). The CDR3 consists of 15 residues. Trimming pared 4 bases from V and 3 bases from J, leaving 12 bases between. DNA for the CDR3: TGTGCCAGCAGCTCTTCAGGGGCCTCTAATGAAAAACTGTTTTTT. Translation: CASSSSGASNEKLFF.

This chain connects TRBV5-1 to TRBJ2-1, with TRBD2 matching 11 bases. V lost 4 bases, J lost 2 bases, and 2 bases stayed unmatched. The CDR3 length is 15 residues. Germline-derived CDR1 and CDR2 are SGHRS and YFSETQ. The CDR3 region is CASSPLAGAYNEQFF. CDR3 nucleotides: TGCGCCAGCAGCCCACTAGCGGGAGCCTACAATGAGCAGTTCTTC.

The chain is built from TRBV6-4 and TRBJ1-6; D uncertain. CDR1 is MRHNA and CDR2 is SNTAGT in the germline V gene. Trimming removed 4 bases from V and 4 bases from J, with 5 bases in between. The CDR3 spans 13 residues. The CDR3 sequence: CASSAWYNSPLHF. DNA of the CDR3: TGTGCCAGCAGTGCATGGTATAATTCACCCCTCCACTTT.

The table lists this clone with a count of one. The J gene is TRBJ2-7, the V gene TRBV6-1; D is uncertain. This CDR3 has 12 residues. Germline lookup yields CDR1 MNHNS and CDR2 SASEGT. V dropped 7 bases and J dropped 2 bases, with 9 bases sitting between them. The CDR3: CASKVGPYEQYV. The CDR3 DNA reads as TGTGCCAGCAAAGTAGGACCCTACGAGCAGTACGTC.

The V and J genes are TRBV5-1 and TRBJ1-2, with 7 bases fitting TRBD1. The germline V gene encodes CDR1 SGHRS and CDR2 YFSETQ. The V segment lost 3 bases and the J segment 6 bases; nucleotides outside the gene matches: 14. The CDR3 length is 16 residues. The CDR3 loop is CASSSTGQAPSHGYTF. The CDR3 DNA sequence: TGCGCCAGCAGCTCCACTGGACAGGCCCCAAGCCATGGCTACACCTTC.

The chain uses TRBV5-6 and TRBJ1-2; D is unresolved. The length of the CDR3 is 16 residues. The V gene's germline CDR1 is SGHDT and CDR2 YYEEEE. V was shortened by 6 bases and J by 4 bases, with 22 bases between the two germline ends. The CDR3 coding sequence is TGTGCCAGCACCAACTCCAGGAGTTCCGCGGTCTATGGCTACACCTTC. It is translated as CASTNSRSSAVYGYTF.

The V call is TRBV11-3, the J call TRBJ2-3, with TRBD2 matching over 8 bases. Trimming removed 1 base from V and 3 bases from J; junction bases left unmatched: 0. The CDR3 consists of 14 residues. Germline CDR1 is SGHNT and CDR2 is YENEEA. This chain's CDR3 is CASSLAGGTDTQYF. The CDR3 bases are TGTGCCAGCAGCTTAGCGGGGGGGACAGATACGCAGTATTTT.

The V call is TRBV10-3, the J call TRBJ1-2; 12 bases line up with TRBD1. Germline CDR1 reads ENHRY; CDR2 reads SYGVKD. Losses at the gene ends were 10 bases for V and 2 bases for J; bases not matched to a gene: 5. This CDR3 region has 14 residues. DNA for the CDR3: TGTGCCACCTGGGACAGGGGGCTAAACTATGGCTACACCTTC. Protein product: CATWDRGLNYGYTF.

V is TRBV4-1 and J is TRBJ1-2; D might be TRBD1 (5 bases). The germline V gene has CDR1 MGHRA and CDR2 YSYEKL. V lost 3 bases and J 10 bases, leaving 15 bases between the germline ends. CDR3 length: 13 residues. CDR3 amino acids: CASSQPGTITYTF. The DNA for the CDR3 is TGCGCCAGCAGCCAGCCCGGGACTATTACCTACACCTTC.

The chain has TRBV29-1 and TRBJ2-3; 8 positions match TRBD2. The CDR3 totals 14 residues. Germline V gene sequence: CDR1 SQVTM, CDR2 ANQGSEA. V lost 1 base to trimming and J lost 2 bases; unmatched junction nucleotides: 2. The CDR3 bases are TGCAGCGTTGAAGCTAGCGGGCACACAGATACGCAGTATTTT. This sequence encodes CSVEASGHTDTQYF.

This clone was seen a few times. This chain connects TRBV21-1 to TRBJ1-6; the table assigns TRBD1, which was not confirmed against the DNA. TRBV21-1 is marked as a pseudogene. The CDR3 contains 15 residues. The CDR3 protein is CASSVHRGGNSPLHF. The CDR3 DNA reads as TGTGCCAGCAGCGTCCACAGGGGGGGTAATTCACCCCTCCACTTT.

The gene calls are TRBV28 and TRBJ1-2; D is possibly TRBD1 (5 bases). The germline V gene has CDR1 MDHEN and CDR2 SYDVKM. The CDR3 spans 13 residues. Trimming cost V 3 bases and J 6 bases, with 11 bases left between them. The CDR3 nucleotides are TGTGCCAGCAGTTTCGTGACAGTGGATGGCTACACCTTC. Translated: CASSFVTVDGYTF.

In this sample, this clone turned up once. This chain uses TRBV5-6 with TRBJ2-7; D gene unclear. The CDR3 has 11 residues. CDR1 SGHDT and CDR2 YYEEEE come from the germline V gene. Trimming cost V 7 bases and J 7 bases, with 12 bases left between them. CDR3 residues: CASGSSEEQYF. CDR3 bases: TGTGCCAGCGGATCGAGTGAGGAGCAGTACTTC.

This clone showed up just a few times. The V call is TRBV19, the J call TRBJ1-5, with 8 nucleotides matching TRBD1. V lost 3 bases to trimming and J lost 6 bases; unmatched junction nucleotides: 7. CDR3 size: 15 residues. The V gene's germline CDR1 is LNHDA and CDR2 SQIVND (reference sequence). The CDR3 sequence is CASSIDRGRAQPQHF. The DNA of the CDR3 is TGTGCCAGTAGTATCGACAGGGGAAGGGCTCAGCCCCAGCATTTT.

The J gene is TRBJ2-1, the V gene TRBV29-1, with 11 bases fitting TRBD1. CDR3 length: 15 amino acids. Germline-derived CDR1 and CDR2 are SQVTM and ANQGSEA. CDR3 sequence: CSVRGPDRGPNEQFF. CDR3 DNA sequence: TGCAGTGTACGTGGACCGGACAGGGGGCCGAATGAGCAGTTCTTC.

The chain combines TRBV30 with TRBJ2-1; the D gene is possibly TRBD2 (7 bases). This CDR3 is built from 13 residues. The V end lost 0 bases, the J end lost 12 bases, and 15 bases lay between the germline ends. Per the germline V gene, CDR1 is GTSNPN and CDR2 is SVGIG (reference sequence). In nucleotides, the CDR3 is TGTGCCTGGAGTGTACGCGGGGGCTGGGTGCAGTTCTTC. This codes for CAWSVRGGWVQFF.

This sequence joins TRBV7-9 and TRBJ1-3; D not certain. Trimming removed 5 bases from V and 0 bases from J, with 11 bases in between. Germline CDR1 reads SEHNR; CDR2 reads FQNEAQ (reference sequence). This CDR3 has 15 amino acids. The CDR3 bases are TGTGCCAGCAGCCACCGCGACGCCTCTGGAAACACCATATATTTT. This codes for CASSHRDASGNTIYF.

The chain has TRBV7-2 and TRBJ1-6, with 8 positions matching TRBD1. The CDR3 is made up of 15 amino acids. Germline V CDR1 and CDR2: SGHTA, FQGNSA. Trimming cost V 5 bases and J 7 bases; bases outside gene matches: 7. CDR3 sequence (DNA): TGTGCCAGCAGCCGACAGGGGCAGGGCAATTCACCCCTCCACTTT. Encoded protein: CASSRQGQGNSPLHF.

The rearrangement links TRBV11-2 to TRBJ2-1; weak D call: TRBD2 (5 bases). Germline V lookup: CDR1 SGHAT, CDR2 FQNNGV. The CDR3 extends over 12 amino acids. The V and J ends lost 1 base and 9 bases respectively, with 7 bases between them. In nucleotides, the CDR3 is TGTGCCAGCAGCTTAGGCGCGGGTGAGCAGTTCTTC. This codes for CASSLGAGEQFF.

V and J are TRBV2 and TRBJ2-1, with TRBD1 matching over 10 bases. V dropped 6 bases and J dropped 9; count of bases not matched to a gene: 11. The CDR3 extends over 15 amino acids. CDR1 is SNHLY and CDR2 is FYNNEI in the germline V gene. CDR3 residues: CASRERTGGTGEQFF. The CDR3 DNA sequence: TGTGCCAGCAGGGAAAGGACAGGGGGTACCGGTGAGCAGTTCTTC.

The V and J genes are TRBV30 and TRBJ1-6; D perhaps matches TRBD1 (6 bases). The CDR3 totals 12 residues. Germline V gives CDR1 GTSNPN, CDR2 SVGIG (reference sequence). V gave up 5 bases and J gave up 8 bases, with 10 bases separating them. CDR3 nucleotides: TGTGCCTGGTGCAGGGGTGATTCACCCCTCCACTTT. This encodes CAWCRGDSPLHF.